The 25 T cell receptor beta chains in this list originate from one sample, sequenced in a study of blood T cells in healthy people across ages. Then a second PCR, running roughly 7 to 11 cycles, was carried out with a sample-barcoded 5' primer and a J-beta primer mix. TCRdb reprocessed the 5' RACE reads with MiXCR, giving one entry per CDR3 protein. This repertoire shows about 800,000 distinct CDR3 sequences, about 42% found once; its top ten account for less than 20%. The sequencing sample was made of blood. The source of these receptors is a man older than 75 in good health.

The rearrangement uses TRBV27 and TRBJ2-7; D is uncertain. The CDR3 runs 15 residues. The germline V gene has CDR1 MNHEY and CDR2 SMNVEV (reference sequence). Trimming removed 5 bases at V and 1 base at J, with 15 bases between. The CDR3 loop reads CASSTSPHPSYEQYF. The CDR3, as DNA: TGTGCCAGCAGTACCTCCCCTCACCCTTCCTACGAGCAGTACTTC.

This CDR3 reads CASSPVPSSYNEQFF. CDR3 bases: TGTGCCAGCAGCCCCGTCCCGAGCTCCTACAATGAGCAGTTCTTC. The rearrangement links TRBV9 to TRBJ2-1; D gene uncertain. CDR1 is SGDLS, CDR2 YYNGEE, per germline. The CDR3 is 15 amino acids. Trimming left V 4 bases short and J 0 bases short, with 11 bases between.

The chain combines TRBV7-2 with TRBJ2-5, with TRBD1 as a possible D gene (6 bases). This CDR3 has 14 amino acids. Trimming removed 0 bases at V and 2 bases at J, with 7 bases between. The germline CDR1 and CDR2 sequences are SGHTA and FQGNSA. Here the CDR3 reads CASSLAQGQETQYF. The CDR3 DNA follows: TGTGCCAGCAGCTTAGCGCAGGGGCAAGAGACCCAGTACTTC.

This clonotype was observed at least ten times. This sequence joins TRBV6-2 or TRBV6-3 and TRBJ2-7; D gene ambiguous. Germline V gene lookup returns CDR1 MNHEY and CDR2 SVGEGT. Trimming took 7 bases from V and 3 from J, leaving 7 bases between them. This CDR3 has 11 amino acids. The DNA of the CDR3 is TGTGCCAGCAAACTGAGCTACGAGCAGTACTTC. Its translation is CASKLSYEQYF.

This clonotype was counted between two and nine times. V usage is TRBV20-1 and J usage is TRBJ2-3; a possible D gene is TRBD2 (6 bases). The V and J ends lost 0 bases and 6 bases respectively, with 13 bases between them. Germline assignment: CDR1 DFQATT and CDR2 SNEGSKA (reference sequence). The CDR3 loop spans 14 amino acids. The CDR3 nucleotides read TGCAGTGCTAGAGATCCCCCGGGAGCGGATACGCAGTATTTT. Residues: CSARDPPGADTQYF.

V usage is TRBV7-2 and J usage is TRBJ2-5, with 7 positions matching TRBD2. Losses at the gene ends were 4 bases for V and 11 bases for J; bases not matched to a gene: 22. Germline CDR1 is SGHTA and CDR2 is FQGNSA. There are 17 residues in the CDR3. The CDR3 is CASSSSGGTHVYIGQYF. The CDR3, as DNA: TGTGCCAGCAGCTCTAGCGGTGGGACTCATGTGTATATTGGGCAGTACTTC.

CDR3 sequence (DNA): TGCAGCATCACAGGGTGGGACTACGAGCAGTACTTC. Encoded protein: CSITGWDYEQYF. This chain uses TRBV29-1 with TRBJ2-7, with a weak D call TRBD1 (6 bases). Germline CDR1 is SQVTM and CDR2 is ANQGSEA. V lost 8 bases to trimming and J lost 3 bases, with 14 bases between them. The CDR3 loop spans 12 amino acids.

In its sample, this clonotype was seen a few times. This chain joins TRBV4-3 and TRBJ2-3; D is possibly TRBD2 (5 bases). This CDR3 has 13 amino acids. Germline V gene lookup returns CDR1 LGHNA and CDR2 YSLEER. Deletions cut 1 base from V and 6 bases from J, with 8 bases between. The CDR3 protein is CASSQAGKDTQYF. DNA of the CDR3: TGCGCCAGCAGCCAAGCCGGGAAGGATACGCAGTATTTT.

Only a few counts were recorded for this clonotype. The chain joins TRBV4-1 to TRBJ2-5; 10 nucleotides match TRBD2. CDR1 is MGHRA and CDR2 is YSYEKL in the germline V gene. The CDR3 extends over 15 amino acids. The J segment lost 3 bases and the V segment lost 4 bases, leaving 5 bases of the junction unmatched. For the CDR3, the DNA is TGCGCCAGCAGCCCGTGGGGGACTAGCGAAGAGACCCAGTACTTC. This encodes CASSPWGTSEETQYF.

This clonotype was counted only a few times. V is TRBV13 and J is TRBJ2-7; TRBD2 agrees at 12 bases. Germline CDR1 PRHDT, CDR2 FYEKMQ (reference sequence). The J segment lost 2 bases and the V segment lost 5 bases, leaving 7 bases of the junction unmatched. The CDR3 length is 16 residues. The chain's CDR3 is CASSTRLAGAPYEQYF. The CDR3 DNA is TGTGCCAGCAGCACACGACTAGCGGGAGCCCCCTACGAGCAGTACTTC.

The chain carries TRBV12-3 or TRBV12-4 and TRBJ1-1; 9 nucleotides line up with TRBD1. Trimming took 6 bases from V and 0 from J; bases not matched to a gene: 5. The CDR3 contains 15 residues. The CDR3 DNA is TGTGCCAGCAGGCCACAGGGGGCGATGAACACTGAAGCTTTCTTT. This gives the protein CASRPQGAMNTEAFF.

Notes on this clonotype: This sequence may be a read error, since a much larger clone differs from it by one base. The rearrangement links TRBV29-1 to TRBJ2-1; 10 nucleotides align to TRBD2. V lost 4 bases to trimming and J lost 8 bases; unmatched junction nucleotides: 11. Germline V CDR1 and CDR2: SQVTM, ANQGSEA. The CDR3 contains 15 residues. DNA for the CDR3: TGCAGCGTTGCGGGTAGGACTAGCGGATACGATGAGCAGTTCTTC. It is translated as CSVAGRTSGYDEQFF.

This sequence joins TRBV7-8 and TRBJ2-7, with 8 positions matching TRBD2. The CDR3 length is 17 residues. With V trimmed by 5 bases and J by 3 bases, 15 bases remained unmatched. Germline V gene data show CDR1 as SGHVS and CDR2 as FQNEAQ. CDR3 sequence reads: CASSGGGRASGRYEQYF. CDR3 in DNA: TGTGCCAGCAGCGGGGGAGGACGGGCTAGCGGGCGCTACGAGCAGTACTTC.

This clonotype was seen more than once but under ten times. This CDR3 reads CASTDGGPKYFRQFF. The CDR3 bases are TGTGCCAGCACCGACGGGGGACCAAAATATTTTAGGCAGTTCTTC. The V gene is TRBV6-6, the J gene TRBJ2-1; weak D call: TRBD2 (6 bases). This CDR3 has 15 amino acids. The germline V and J ends were trimmed by 7 bases and 12 bases, with 25 bases remaining between them. Germline V CDR1 and CDR2: MNHNY, SVGAGI (reference sequence).

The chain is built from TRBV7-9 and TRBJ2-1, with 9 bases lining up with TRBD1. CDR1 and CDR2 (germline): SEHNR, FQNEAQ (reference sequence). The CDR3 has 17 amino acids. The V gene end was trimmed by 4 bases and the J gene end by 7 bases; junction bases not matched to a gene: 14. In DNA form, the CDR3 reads TGTGCCAGCAGCTCCCCGGGACAGGGTAAGGTCCGGAATGAGCAGTTCTTC. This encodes CASSSPGQGKVRNEQFF.

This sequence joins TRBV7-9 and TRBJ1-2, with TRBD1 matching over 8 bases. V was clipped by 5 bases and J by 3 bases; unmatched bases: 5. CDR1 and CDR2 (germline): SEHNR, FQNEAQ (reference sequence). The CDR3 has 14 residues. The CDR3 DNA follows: TGTGCCAGCAGCACTCAGGGGGCCGACTATGGCTACACCTTC. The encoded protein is CASSTQGADYGYTF.

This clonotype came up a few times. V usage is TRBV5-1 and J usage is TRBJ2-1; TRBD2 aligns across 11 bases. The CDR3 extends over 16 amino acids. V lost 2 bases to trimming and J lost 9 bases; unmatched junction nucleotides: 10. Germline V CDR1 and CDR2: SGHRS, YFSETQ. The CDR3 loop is CASSFSLSGRAGEQFF. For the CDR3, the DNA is TGCGCCAGCAGCTTCTCCCTTAGCGGGAGGGCAGGTGAGCAGTTCTTC. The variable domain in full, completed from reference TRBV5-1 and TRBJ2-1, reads KAGVTQTPRYLIKTRGQQVTLSCSPISGHRSVSWYQQTPGQGLQFLFEYFSETQRNKGNFPGRFSGRQFSNSRSEMNVSTLELGDSALYLCASSFSLSGRAGEQFFGPGTRLTVL.

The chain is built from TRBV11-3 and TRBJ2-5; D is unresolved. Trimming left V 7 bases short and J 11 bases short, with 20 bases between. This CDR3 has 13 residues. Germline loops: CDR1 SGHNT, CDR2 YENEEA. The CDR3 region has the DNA TGTGCCAGCACTACAGACCCTCCAAATGAGCAGTACTTC. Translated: CASTTDPPNEQYF.

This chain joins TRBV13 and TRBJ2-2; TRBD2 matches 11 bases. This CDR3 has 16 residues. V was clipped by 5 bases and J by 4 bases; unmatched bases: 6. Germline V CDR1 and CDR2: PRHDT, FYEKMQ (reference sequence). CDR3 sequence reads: CASSLSGRVFTGELFF. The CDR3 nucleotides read TGTGCCAGCAGCCTTAGCGGGAGGGTTTTCACCGGGGAGCTGTTTTTT. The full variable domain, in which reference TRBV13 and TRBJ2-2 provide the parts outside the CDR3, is AAGVIQSPRHLIKEKRETATLKCYPIPRHDTVYWYQQGPGQDPQFLISFYEKMQSDKGSIPDRFSAQQFSDYHSELNMSSLELGDSALYFCASSLSGRVFTGELFFGEGSRLTVL.

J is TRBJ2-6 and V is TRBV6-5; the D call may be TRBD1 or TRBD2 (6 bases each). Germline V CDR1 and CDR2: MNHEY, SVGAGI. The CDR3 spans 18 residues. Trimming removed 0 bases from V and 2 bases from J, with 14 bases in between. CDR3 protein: CASSYSPGAGPGANVLTF. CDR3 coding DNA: TGTGCCAGCAGTTACTCGCCAGGGGCGGGACCTGGGGCCAACGTCCTGACTTTC.

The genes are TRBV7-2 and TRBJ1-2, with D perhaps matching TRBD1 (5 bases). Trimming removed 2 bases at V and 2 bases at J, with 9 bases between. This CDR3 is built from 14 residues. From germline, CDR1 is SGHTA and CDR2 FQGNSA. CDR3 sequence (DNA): TGTGCCAGCAGCTTAAGGGAGGGGAACTATGGCTACACCTTC. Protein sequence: CASSLREGNYGYTF.

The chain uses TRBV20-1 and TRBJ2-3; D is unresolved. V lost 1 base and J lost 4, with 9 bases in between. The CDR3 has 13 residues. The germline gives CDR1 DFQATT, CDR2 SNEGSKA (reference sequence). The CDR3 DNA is TGCAGTGCTAGAGTGAGCCTAGCAGATACGCAGTATTTT. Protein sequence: CSARVSLADTQYF.

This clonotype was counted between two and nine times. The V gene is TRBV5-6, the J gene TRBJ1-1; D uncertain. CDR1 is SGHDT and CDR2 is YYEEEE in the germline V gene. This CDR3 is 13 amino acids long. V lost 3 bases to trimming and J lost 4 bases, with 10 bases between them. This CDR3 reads CASSSGQITEAFF. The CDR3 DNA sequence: TGTGCCAGCAGCTCAGGCCAGATCACTGAAGCTTTCTTT.

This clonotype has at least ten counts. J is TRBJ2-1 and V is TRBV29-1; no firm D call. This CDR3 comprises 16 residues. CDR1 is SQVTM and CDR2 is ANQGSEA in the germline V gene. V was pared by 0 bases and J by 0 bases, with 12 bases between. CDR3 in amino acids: CSVEDLDSNSYNEQFF. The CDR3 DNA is TGCAGCGTTGAAGATCTAGACTCGAACTCCTACAATGAGCAGTTCTTC.

The CDR3 DNA reads as TGTGCCAGCAGCACAACTAGCGGAGGATACAATGAGCAGTACTTC. Protein sequence: CASSTTSGGYNEQYF. The genes are TRBV7-2 and TRBJ2-1; 8 bases fit TRBD2. The J call is doubtful: the DNA matches TRBJ2-7 better. This CDR3 has 15 residues. Germline CDR1 is SGHTA and CDR2 is FQGNSA.